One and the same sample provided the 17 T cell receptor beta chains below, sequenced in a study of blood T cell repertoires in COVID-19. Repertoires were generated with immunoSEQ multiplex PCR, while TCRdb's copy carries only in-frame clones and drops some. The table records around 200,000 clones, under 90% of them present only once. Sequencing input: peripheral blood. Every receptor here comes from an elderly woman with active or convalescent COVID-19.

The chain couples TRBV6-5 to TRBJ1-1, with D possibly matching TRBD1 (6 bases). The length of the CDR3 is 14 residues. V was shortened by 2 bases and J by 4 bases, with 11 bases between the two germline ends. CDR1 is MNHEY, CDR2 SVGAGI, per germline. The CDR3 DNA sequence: TGTGCCAGCAGTTACAGGGGGAGAGGCACTGAAGCTTTCTTT. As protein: CASSYRGRGTEAFF.

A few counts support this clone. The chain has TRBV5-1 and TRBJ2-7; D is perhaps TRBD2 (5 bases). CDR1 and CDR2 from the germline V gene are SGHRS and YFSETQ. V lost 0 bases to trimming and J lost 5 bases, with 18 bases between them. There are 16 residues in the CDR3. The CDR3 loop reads CASSLDISGKSHEQYF. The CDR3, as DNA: TGCGCCAGCAGCTTGGATATTTCGGGGAAATCACACGAGCAGTACTTC.

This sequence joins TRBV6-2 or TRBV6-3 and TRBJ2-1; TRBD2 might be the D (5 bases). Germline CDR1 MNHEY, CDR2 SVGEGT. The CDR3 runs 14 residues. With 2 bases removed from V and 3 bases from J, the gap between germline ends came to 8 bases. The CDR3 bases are TGTGCCAGCAGTTACGAGGGTTACTACAATGAGCAGTTCTTC. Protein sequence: CASSYEGYYNEQFF.

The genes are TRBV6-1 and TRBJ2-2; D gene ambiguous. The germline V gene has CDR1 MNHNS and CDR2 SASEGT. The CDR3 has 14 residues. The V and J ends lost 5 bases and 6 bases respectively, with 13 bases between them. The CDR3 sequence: CASSINSDAGELFF. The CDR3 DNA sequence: TGTGCCAGCAGTATAAACAGTGACGCCGGGGAGCTGTTTTTT.

The CDR3 coding sequence is TGTGCCTGGAGTGAGGGGACACTTTACAATCAGCCCCAGCATTTT. The encoded protein is CAWSEGTLYNQPQHF. This chain joins TRBV30 and TRBJ1-5; TRBD1 might be the D (6 bases). Looked up from germline, CDR1 is GTSNPN and CDR2 is SVGIG (reference sequence). The CDR3 loop spans 15 amino acids. The V and J ends lost 1 base and 3 bases respectively, with 13 bases between them.

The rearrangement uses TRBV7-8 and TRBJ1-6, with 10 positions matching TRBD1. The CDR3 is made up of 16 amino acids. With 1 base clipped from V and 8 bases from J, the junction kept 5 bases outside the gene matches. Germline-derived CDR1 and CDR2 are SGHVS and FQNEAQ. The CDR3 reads CASSLVFGTGDSPLHF. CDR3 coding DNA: TGTGCCAGCAGCTTAGTTTTCGGGACAGGGGATTCACCCCTCCACTTT.

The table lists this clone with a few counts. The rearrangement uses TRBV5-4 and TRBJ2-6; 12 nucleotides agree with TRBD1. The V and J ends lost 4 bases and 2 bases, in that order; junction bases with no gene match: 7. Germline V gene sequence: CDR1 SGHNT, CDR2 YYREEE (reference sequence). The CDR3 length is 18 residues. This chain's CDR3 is CASSTGGTGGAGANVLTF. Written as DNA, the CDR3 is TGTGCCAGCAGCACAGGAGGGACAGGGGGCGCTGGGGCCAACGTCCTGACTTTC. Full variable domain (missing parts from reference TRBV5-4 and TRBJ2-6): ETGVTQSPTHLIKTRGQQVTLRCSSQSGHNTVSWYQQALGQGPQFIFQYYREEENGRGNFPPRFSGLQFPNYSSELNVNALELDDSALYLCASSTGGTGGAGANVLTFGAGSRLTVL.

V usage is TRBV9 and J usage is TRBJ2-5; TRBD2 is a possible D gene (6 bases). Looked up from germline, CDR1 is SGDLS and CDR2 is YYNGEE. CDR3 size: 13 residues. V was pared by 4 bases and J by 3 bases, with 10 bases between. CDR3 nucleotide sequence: TGTGCCAGCAGCCCCAGGAGGGAAGAGACCCAGTACTTC. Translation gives CASSPRREETQYF.

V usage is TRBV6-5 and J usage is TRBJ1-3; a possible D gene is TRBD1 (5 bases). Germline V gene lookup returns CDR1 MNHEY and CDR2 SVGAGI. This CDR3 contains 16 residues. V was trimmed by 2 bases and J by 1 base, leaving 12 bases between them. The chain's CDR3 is CASSYHQGGSGNTIYF. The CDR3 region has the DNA TGTGCCAGCAGTTACCATCAGGGAGGATCTGGAAACACCATATATTTT.

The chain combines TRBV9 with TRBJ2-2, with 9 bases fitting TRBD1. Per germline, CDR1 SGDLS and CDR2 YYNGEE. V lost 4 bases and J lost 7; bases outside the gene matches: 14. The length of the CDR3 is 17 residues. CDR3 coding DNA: TGTGCCAGCAGCTCGCGAGAAGGACAGGGGATTGGCGGGGAGCTGTTTTTT. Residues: CASSSREGQGIGGELFF.

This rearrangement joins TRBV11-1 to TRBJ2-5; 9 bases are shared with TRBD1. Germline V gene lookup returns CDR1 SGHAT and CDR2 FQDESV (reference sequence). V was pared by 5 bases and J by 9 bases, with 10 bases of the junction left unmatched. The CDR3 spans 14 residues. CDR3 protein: CASSTRTGVGSQYF. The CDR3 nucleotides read TGTGCCAGCAGCACAAGGACAGGGGTCGGGTCCCAGTACTTC.

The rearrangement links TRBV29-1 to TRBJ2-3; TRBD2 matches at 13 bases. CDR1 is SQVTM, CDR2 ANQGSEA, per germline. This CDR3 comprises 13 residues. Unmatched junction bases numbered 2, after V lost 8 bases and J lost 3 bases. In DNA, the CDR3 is TGCAGCACTAGCGGGGGGGCGACAGATACGCAGTATTTT. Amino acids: CSTSGGATDTQYF.

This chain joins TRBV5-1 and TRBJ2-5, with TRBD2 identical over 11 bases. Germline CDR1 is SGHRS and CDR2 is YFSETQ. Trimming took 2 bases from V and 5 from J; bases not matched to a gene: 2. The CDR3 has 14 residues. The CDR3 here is CASSLLAGDETQYF. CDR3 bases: TGCGCCAGCAGCTTACTAGCGGGAGATGAGACCCAGTACTTC.

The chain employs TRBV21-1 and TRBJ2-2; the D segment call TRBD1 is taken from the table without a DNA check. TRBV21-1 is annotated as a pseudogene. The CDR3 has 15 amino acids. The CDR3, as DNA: TGTGCCAGCAGTATTGGGTTTAGGGGCACCGGGGAGCTGTTTTTT. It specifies CASSIGFRGTGELFF.

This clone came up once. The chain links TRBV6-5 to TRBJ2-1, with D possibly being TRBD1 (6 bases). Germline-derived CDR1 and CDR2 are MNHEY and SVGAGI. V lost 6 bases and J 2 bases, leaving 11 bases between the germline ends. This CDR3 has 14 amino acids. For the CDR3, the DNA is TGTGCCAGCAGAACAGGGTGGGCCTACAATGAGCAGTTCTTC. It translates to CASRTGWAYNEQFF.

CDR3 in amino acids: CASSGERLAGAYNEQFF. For the CDR3, the DNA is TGTGCCAGCAGCGGCGAACGACTAGCGGGGGCCTACAATGAGCAGTTCTTC. The chain combines TRBV9 with TRBJ2-1; 12 positions agree with TRBD2. V lost 3 bases to trimming and J lost 2 bases; unmatched junction nucleotides: 6. Germline loops: CDR1 SGDLS, CDR2 YYNGEE. This CDR3 spans 17 amino acids.

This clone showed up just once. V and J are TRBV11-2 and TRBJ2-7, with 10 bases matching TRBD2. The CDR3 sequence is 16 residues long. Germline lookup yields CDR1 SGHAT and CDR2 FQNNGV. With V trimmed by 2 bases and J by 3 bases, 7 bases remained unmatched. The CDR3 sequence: CASSLPSSGGFYEQYF. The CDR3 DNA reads TGTGCCAGCAGCTTACCCTCTAGCGGGGGATTCTACGAGCAGTACTTC.